Presented here are 18 T cell receptor beta chains from one specimen sequenced in a study of cytomegalovirus exposure and HLA in healthy donors. The repertoire was sequenced with immunoSEQ multiplex PCR; TCRdb's copy has only in-frame clones and lacks some. The sample lists 78,000 or so clones, less than 96% seen once, with over 1.5% in the top ten. Material for sequencing was PBMCs. Receptor source: a man younger than 35 in good health and CMV-seropositive.

The rearrangement uses TRBV5-6 and TRBJ2-1, with 11 bases matching TRBD2. The V and J ends lost 6 bases and 2 bases, in that order; junction bases with no gene match: 7. The CDR3 totals 16 residues. The germline V gene has CDR1 SGHDT and CDR2 YYEEEE. CDR3 sequence reads: CASTQTSGGAYNEQFF. The CDR3 nucleotides are TGTGCCAGCACCCAAACTAGCGGGGGCGCCTACAATGAGCAGTTCTTC.

The chain employs TRBV5-4 and TRBJ1-2, with 9 positions matching TRBD1. This CDR3 is 13 amino acids long. The trim removed 2 bases at V and 9 bases at J, leaving 5 bases unmatched. Germline CDR1 and CDR2: SGHNT and YYREEE (reference sequence). The CDR3 here is CASSFDRGRSYTF. DNA for the CDR3: TGTGCCAGCAGCTTTGACAGGGGGAGAAGCTACACCTTC.

This clone was counted a single time. V gene TRBV10-2 combines with J gene TRBJ2-5, with TRBD1 matching over 11 bases. Germline CDR1 WSHSY, CDR2 SAAADI. The CDR3 is 16 amino acids. V lost 3 bases, J lost 0 bases, and 3 bases stayed unmatched. This CDR3 reads CASSESGQGDQETQYF. DNA for the CDR3: TGCGCCAGCAGTGAATCGGGACAGGGGGACCAAGAGACCCAGTACTTC.

This chain joins TRBV5-6 and TRBJ1-1; D is perhaps TRBD1 (5 bases). CDR1 and CDR2 (germline): SGHDT, YYEEEE. V was pared by 0 bases and J by 8 bases, with 8 bases between. The CDR3 consists of 12 residues. The CDR3 protein is CASSLGGREAFF. The CDR3 DNA is TGTGCCAGCAGCTTGGGGGGCAGGGAAGCTTTCTTT.

The chain has TRBV11-2 and TRBJ1-2; TRBD1 aligns across 11 bases. V dropped 6 bases and J dropped 4; count of bases not matched to a gene: 7. The CDR3 extends over 15 amino acids. From germline, CDR1 is SGHAT and CDR2 FQNNGV. In nucleotides, the CDR3 is TGTGCCAGCAGGTCCGGACAGGGGGCCAGCTATGGCTACACCTTC. Its protein is CASRSGQGASYGYTF.

The genes are TRBV6-6 and TRBJ2-7, with a tentative D call TRBD1 (5 bases). The CDR3 covers 12 residues. The germline V gene encodes CDR1 MNHNY and CDR2 SVGAGI (reference sequence). The germline V and J ends were trimmed by 9 bases and 0 bases, with 9 bases remaining between them. Written as DNA, the CDR3 is TGTGCCAGTCAGGGCTCCTCCTACGAGCAGTACTTC. This codes for CASQGSSYEQYF.

The chain employs TRBV10-1 and TRBJ1-2; D unclear. The V end lost 0 bases, the J end lost 3 bases, and 5 bases lay between the germline ends. This CDR3 region has 13 residues. Germline-derived CDR1 and CDR2 are WNHNN and SYGVQD (reference sequence). This chain's CDR3 is CASSESAYYGYTF. The CDR3 nucleotides read TGCGCCAGCAGTGAGTCGGCCTACTATGGCTACACCTTC.

This clone occurred a few times. The chain links TRBV16 to TRBJ1-2; D not certain. This CDR3 has 12 residues. Germline V CDR1 and CDR2: KGHSY, FQNENV. The V end lost 4 bases, the J end lost 3 bases, and 6 bases lay between the germline ends. The CDR3 protein is CASSLGDYGYTF. The CDR3 bases are TGTGCCAGCAGCCTGGGCGACTATGGCTACACCTTC.

This chain uses TRBV10-3 with TRBJ1-2, with a possible D match to TRBD1 (5 bases). The length of the CDR3 is 15 residues. The germline V gene has CDR1 ENHRY and CDR2 SYGVKD. Trimming removed 2 bases from V and 2 bases from J, with 12 bases in between. The CDR3 loop reads CAISEVQGYNYGYTF. CDR3 DNA sequence: TGTGCCATCAGTGAGGTCCAGGGTTACAACTATGGCTACACCTTC.

The rearrangement joins TRBV19 to TRBJ1-1; D gene unclear. The CDR3 covers 14 residues. CDR1 and CDR2 from the germline V gene are LNHDA and SQIVND (reference sequence). V shed 7 bases and J shed 4 bases, with 16 bases lying between them. The CDR3 DNA follows: TGTGCCAGTAATAGATCCCCCGGGAGCACTGAAGCTTTCTTT. It specifies CASNRSPGSTEAFF.

The genes are TRBV6-1 and TRBJ1-5; 8 nucleotides match TRBD1. Germline lookup yields CDR1 MNHNS and CDR2 SASEGT. There are 15 residues in the CDR3. The trim removed 5 bases at V and 2 bases at J, leaving 5 bases unmatched. The CDR3 region is CASSTGQGGNQPQHF. CDR3 sequence (DNA): TGTGCCAGCAGTACTGGACAGGGTGGCAATCAGCCCCAGCATTTT.

The rearrangement uses TRBV27 and TRBJ1-5; D gene uncertain. Trimming shortened V by 1 base and J by 0 bases, and 10 bases separated the two germline ends. Germline assignment: CDR1 MNHEY and CDR2 SMNVEV (reference sequence). This CDR3 has 16 residues. CDR3 bases: TGTGCCAGCAGTTTATATAACAGTTATAGCAATCAGCCCCAGCATTTT. It codes for CASSLYNSYSNQPQHF.

Remarks on this clone: One junction end does not reproduce the germline sequence, and a read error may be involved. The V call is TRBV7-7, the J call TRBJ1-1, with a weak D call TRBD1 (5 bases). The CDR3 extends over 16 amino acids. Germline V gene lookup returns CDR1 SSHAT and CDR2 FNYEAQ (reference sequence). The CDR3 DNA is TGTGCTAGCAGCCCTGGGGCCCCGGGAGAGAACACTGAAGCTTTCTTT. This gives the protein CASSPGAPGENTEAFF.

Details on this clone: One junction end disagrees with the germline gene, perhaps due to a read error. V is TRBV9 and J is TRBJ1-2, with a weak D call TRBD1 (6 bases). The CDR3 contains 19 residues. CDR1 SGDLS and CDR2 YYNGEE come from the germline V gene. CDR3 sequence reads: CASSVVKLTVGGGFYRYTF. In DNA, the CDR3 is TGTGCCAGCAGCGTAGTTAAGCTCACGGTAGGGGGGGGGTTCTATCGCTACACCTTC.

The genes are TRBV11-2 and TRBJ2-1, with a weak D call TRBD2 (6 bases). In germline, CDR1 is SGHAT, CDR2 FQNNGV. The CDR3 covers 17 residues. The germline V and J ends were trimmed by 1 base and 7 bases, with 20 bases remaining between them. The CDR3 loop is CASSLVGGIMGSNEQFF. The CDR3 DNA sequence: TGTGCCAGCAGCTTAGTGGGCGGGATAATGGGCAGTAATGAGCAGTTCTTC.

The table lists this clone with a count of one. The chain joins TRBV10-3 to TRBJ2-1; a possible D gene is TRBD2 (6 bases). V was clipped by 9 bases and J by 7 bases, with 16 bases between them. The germline gives CDR1 ENHRY, CDR2 SYGVKD. This CDR3 has 13 residues. CDR3 sequence reads: CAIGGKSGNEQFF. The DNA for the CDR3 is TGTGCCATTGGCGGGAAATCGGGGAATGAGCAGTTCTTC.

J is TRBJ2-3 and V is TRBV6-5; D gene unclear. With 2 bases removed from V and 1 base from J, the gap between germline ends came to 7 bases. This CDR3 spans 14 amino acids. Per germline, CDR1 MNHEY and CDR2 SVGAGI. Here the CDR3 reads CASSYGRRTDTQYF. The CDR3 DNA sequence: TGTGCCAGCAGTTACGGCAGGCGCACAGATACGCAGTATTTT.

The chain joins TRBV2 to TRBJ2-3; TRBD1 might be the D (6 bases). The V gene lost 8 bases and the J gene lost 1 base, with 13 bases spanning the gap. This CDR3 has 14 residues. The germline V gene has CDR1 SNHLY and CDR2 FYNNEI. The CDR3 coding sequence is TGTGCCAGCTCCACAGGGACCGGCACAGATACGCAGTATTTT. It is translated as CASSTGTGTDTQYF.